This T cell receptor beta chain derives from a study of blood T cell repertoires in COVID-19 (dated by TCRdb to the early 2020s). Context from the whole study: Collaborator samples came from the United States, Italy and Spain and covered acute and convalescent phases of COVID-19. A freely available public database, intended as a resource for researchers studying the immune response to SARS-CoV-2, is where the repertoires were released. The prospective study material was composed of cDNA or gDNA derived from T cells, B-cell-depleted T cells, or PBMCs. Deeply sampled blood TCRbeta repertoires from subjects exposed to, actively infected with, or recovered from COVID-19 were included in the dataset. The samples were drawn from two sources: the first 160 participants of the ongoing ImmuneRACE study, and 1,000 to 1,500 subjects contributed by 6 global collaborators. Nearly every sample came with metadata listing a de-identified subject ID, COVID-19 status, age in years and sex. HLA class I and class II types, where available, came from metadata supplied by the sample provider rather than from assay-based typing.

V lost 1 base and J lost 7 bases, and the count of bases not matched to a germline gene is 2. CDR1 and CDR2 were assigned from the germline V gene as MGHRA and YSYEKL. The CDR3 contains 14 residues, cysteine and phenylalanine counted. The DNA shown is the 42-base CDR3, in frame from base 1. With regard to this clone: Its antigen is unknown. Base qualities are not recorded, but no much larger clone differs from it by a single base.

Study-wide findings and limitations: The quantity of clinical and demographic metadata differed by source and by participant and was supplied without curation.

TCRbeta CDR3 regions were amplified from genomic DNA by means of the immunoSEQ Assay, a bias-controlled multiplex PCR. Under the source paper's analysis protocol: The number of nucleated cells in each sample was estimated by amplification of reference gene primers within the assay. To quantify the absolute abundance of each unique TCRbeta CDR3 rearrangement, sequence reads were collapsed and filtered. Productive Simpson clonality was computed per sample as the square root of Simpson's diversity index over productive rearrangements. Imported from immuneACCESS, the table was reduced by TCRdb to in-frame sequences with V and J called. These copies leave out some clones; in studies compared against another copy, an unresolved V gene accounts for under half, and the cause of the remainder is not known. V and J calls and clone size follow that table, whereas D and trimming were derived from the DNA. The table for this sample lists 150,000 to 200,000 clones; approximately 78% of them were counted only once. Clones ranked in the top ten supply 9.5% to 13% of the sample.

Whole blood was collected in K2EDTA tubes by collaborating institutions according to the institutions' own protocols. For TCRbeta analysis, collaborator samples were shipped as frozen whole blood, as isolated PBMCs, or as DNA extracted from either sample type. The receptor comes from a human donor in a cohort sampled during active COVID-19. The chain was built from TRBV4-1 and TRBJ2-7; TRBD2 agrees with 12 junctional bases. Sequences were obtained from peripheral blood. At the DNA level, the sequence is TGCGCCAGCAGCCAAGTACTAGCGGGAGGTGAGCAGTACTTC. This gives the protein CASSQVLAGGEQYF.